This paragraph covers one TCR beta chain sequence. Treatment here: some 20 received Ad26.COV2.S at low or high dose, single or two shots; 5 received placebo; per-sample allocation not given. The investigators took samples on day 63 after the first vaccine or placebo injection. The protocol was immunoSEQ multiplex PCR, while the TCRdb copy is restricted to in-frame clones and leaves out a portion. This sample has some 480,000 clones, with around 90% found just once. The data belong to a study of Ad26.COV2.S vaccination and SARS-CoV-2 variants. J was trimmed by 4 bases and V by 8 bases; bases with no gene match: 1. The CDR3 covers 12 residues. From germline, CDR1 is SGHAT and CDR2 FQDESV (reference sequence).

The material sequenced was peripheral blood, taken in a trial of Ad26.COV2.S vaccine versus placebo. The chain uses TRBV11-1 and TRBJ2-1, with 8 bases that match TRBD2. The receptor's source is a person aged 18-65 years who received the Ad26.COV2.S COVID-19 vaccine or a placebo. CDR3 region: CASGTSYNEQFF. CDR3 sequence (DNA): TGTGCCAGCGGGACTAGTTACAATGAGCAGTTCTTC.